This TCR beta chain originates from a study of blood T cell repertoires in COVID-19. TCRdb keeps only in-frame clones here, not all; method: immunoSEQ multiplex PCR. The repertoire includes 200,000 to 250,000 clones, 65% to 80% of them detected once, and 4% sits in the top ten. This CDR3 has 14 amino acids. Germline V lookup: CDR1 LNHDA, CDR2 SQIVND (reference sequence). V dropped 5 bases and J dropped 6 bases, with 15 bases sitting between them. The clonotype was recovered from a woman between 40 and 50 years old with active or convalescent COVID-19. The sequenced sample was peripheral blood. The rearrangement uses TRBV19 and TRBJ2-3, with D possibly TRBD1 on 5 matching bases. In DNA form, the CDR3 reads TGTGCCAGTAGTGACCTCTCAGGGTTCGATACGCAGTATTTT. As protein: CASSDLSGFDTQYF.